The source of this T cell receptor (beta chain) is a study of radiotherapy plus CTLA-4 blockade in lung cancer. Study overall: There were objective responses in around 18% of patients, and around 30% had disease control. Study results and caveats: Blood-borne expansion of tumor-derived TCR clones followed radiotherapy plus ipilimumab. Early blood T cell clone dynamics reportedly forecast response best, with interferon-beta.

Using immunoSEQ multiplex PCR, the repertoire was profiled, and TCRdb retains in-frame clones only, with some absent. Of some 62,000 clones in the sample, approximately 75% are singletons; the top ten hold under 5%. On this clone itself: Its specificity is not known.

Patients had chemo-refractory metastatic non-small-cell lung cancer and received focal radiation plus CTLA-4 blockade that used ipilimumab. This specimen was peripheral blood, taken from a patient treated with radiotherapy plus ipilimumab. The clonotype originates from a human donor with non-small cell lung cancer who had a complete response to radiotherapy plus ipilimumab.

CDR3 loop: CASSVSRGRSGYTF. For the CDR3, the DNA is TGTGCCAGCAGTGTAAGCAGGGGGAGGAGTGGCTACACCTTC. This chain links TRBV28 with TRBJ1-2; 7 bases fit TRBD1. V lost 5 bases to trimming and J lost 7 bases; unmatched junction nucleotides: 10. The CDR3 consists of 14 residues. Germline CDR1 is MDHEN and CDR2 is SYDVKM.